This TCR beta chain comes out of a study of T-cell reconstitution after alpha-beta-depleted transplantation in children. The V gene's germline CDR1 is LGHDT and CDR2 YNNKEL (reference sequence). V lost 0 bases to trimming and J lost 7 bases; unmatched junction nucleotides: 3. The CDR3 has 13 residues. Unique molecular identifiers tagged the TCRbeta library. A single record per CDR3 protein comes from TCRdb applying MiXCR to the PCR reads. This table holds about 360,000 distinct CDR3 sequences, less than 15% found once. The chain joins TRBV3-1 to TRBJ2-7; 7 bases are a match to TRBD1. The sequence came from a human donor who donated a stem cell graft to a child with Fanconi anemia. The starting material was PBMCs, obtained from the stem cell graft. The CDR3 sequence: CASSQEGQREQYF. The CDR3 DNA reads TGTGCCAGCAGCCAAGAGGGACAGAGAGAGCAGTACTTC.